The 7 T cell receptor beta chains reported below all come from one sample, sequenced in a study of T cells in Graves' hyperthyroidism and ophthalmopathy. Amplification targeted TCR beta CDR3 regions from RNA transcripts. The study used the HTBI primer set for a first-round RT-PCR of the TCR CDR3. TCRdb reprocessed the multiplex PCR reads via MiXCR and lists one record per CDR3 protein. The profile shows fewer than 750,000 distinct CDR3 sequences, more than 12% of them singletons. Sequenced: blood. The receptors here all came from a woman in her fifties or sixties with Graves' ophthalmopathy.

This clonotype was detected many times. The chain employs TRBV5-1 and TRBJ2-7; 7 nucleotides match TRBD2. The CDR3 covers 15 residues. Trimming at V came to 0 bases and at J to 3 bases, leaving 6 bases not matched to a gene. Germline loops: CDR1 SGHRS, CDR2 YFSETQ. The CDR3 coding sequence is TGCGCCAGCAGCTTGGGGACTAGTTTCGGCTACGAGCAGTACTTC. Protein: CASSLGTSFGYEQYF.

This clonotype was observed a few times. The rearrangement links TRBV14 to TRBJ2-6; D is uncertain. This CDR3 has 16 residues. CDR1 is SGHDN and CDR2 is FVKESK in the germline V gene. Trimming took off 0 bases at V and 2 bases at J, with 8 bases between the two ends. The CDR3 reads CASSQDARAGANVLTF. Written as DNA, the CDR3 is TGTGCCAGCAGCCAAGACGCTAGAGCTGGGGCCAACGTCCTGACTTTC.

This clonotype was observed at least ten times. The CDR3 region is CASSFDLESGWTYEQYF. The CDR3 region has the DNA TGTGCCAGCAGCTTCGATTTAGAAAGCGGGTGGACCTACGAGCAGTACTTC. The gene calls are TRBV7-8 and TRBJ2-7; D is perhaps TRBD2 (6 bases). There are 17 residues in the CDR3. The germline V gene has CDR1 SGHVS and CDR2 FQNEAQ. Trimming left V 3 bases short and J 2 bases short, with 20 bases between. Supplemented by reference TRBV7-8 and TRBJ2-7, the full variable domain reads GAGVSQSPRYKVAKRGQDVALRCDPISGHVSLFWYQQALGQGPEFLTYFQNEAQLDKSGLPSDRFFAERPEGSVSTLKIQRTQQEDSAVYLCASSFDLESGWTYEQYFGPGTRLTVT.

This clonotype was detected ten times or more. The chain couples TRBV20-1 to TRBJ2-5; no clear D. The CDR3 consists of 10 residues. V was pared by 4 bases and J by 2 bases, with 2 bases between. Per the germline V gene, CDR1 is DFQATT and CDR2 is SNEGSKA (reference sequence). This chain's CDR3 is CSAKQETQYF. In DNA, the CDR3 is TGCAGTGCTAAACAAGAGACCCAGTACTTC.

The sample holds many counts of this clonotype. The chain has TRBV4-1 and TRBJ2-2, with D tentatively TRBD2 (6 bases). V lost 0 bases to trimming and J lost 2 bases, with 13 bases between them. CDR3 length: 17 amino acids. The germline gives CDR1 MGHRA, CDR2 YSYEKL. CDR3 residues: CASSQDFAGINTGELFF. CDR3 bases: TGCGCCAGCAGCCAAGACTTCGCGGGAATAAACACCGGGGAGCTGTTTTTT.

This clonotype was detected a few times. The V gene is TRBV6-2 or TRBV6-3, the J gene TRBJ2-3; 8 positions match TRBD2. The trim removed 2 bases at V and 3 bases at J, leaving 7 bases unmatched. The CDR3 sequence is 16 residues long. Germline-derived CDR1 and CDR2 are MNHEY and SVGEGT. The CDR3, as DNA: TGTGCCAGCAGTTACCTTGGCGGGAGGATAACAGATACGCAGTATTTT. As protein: CASSYLGGRITDTQYF.

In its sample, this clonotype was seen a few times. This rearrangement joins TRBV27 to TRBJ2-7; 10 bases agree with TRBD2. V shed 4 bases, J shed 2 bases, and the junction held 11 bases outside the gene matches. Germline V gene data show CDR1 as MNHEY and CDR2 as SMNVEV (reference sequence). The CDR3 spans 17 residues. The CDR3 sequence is CASSSPRTSGTPYEQYF. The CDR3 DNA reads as TGTGCCAGCAGTTCCCCCCGAACTAGCGGGACCCCCTACGAGCAGTACTTC.